This T cell receptor (beta chain) was identified in a study of shared clonotypes between healthy human individuals. Study-wide background: Two women and a few men aged 18 to 49 made up the donors. Study results and limitations: Researchers sampled blood only, noting tissue repertoires likely differ.

Regarding this clone: What it recognizes is unknown.

Deep-level settings were used for running the assay. As handled by the study authors: From ImmunoSEQ came sequences covering only the junction and carrying no quality scores, so filtering differed. Libraries were prepared by immunoSEQ multiplex PCR; TCRdb keeps only in-frame clonotypes and omits some of them. The DNA gave D and trimming, while V, J and clone size come from that table. The sample records some 480,000 clones, around 80% being singletons. The CDR3 runs to 12 residues. Germline V CDR1 and CDR2: LNHDA, SQIVND (reference sequence). V was cut by 8 bases and J by 4 bases, with 11 bases left in between.

The TCR sequence derives from a woman in her 40s in good health. Some clones in this sample may be carry-over from other donors' samples. The chain combines TRBV19 with TRBJ2-5; D unclear. The source material was PBMCs. Here the CDR3 reads CASGVKGETQYF. In nucleotides, the CDR3 is TGTGCCAGTGGGGTTAAGGGAGAGACCCAGTACTTC.